The 20 T cell receptor beta chains reported below all come from one sample, sequenced in a study of CD8 T cells in ankylosing spondylitis listed by TCRdb under 2017. The library was generated by 5' RACE. Sequencing used an Illumina HiSeq 2500. TCRdb itself trimmed the public reads at Q25 with fastp, ran MiXCR and retained productive beta chains. A single entry per CDR3 protein holds the most common genes and DNA from its merged rows. The sample table holds fewer than 200,000 distinct CDR3 sequences, of which 8.5% to 10% were seen once. About 15% of the sample is in the top ten clones. Sample: blood, either unsorted or a sorted T cell fraction (not recorded which). All receptors derive from a female donor with ankylosing spondylitis or in good health (not recorded which).

This clonotype came up a few times. The CDR3 protein is CAWSRAREQYF. The CDR3 DNA reads TGTGCCTGGAGCAGGGCGAGAGAGCAGTACTTC. The chain recombines TRBV30 with TRBJ2-7, with D tentatively TRBD1 (5 bases). V was pared by 3 bases and J by 7 bases, with 10 bases between. CDR1 is GTSNPN, CDR2 SVGIG, per germline (reference sequence). CDR3 length: 11 residues.

This chain links TRBV5-1 with TRBJ1-2; the D is unclear. CDR3 length: 13 residues. V was cut by 4 bases and J by 8 bases, with 15 bases left in between. Germline V gives CDR1 SGHRS, CDR2 YFSETQ. CDR3 in amino acids: CASSPTLVEGYTF. CDR3 DNA: TGCGCCAGCAGCCCGACACTGGTTGAAGGCTACACCTTC.

CDR3 residues: CASSLGQGARDIQYF. The CDR3 nucleotides are TGTGCCAGCAGCTTAGGACAGGGGGCCAGGGACATTCAGTACTTC. The rearrangement uses TRBV7-6 and TRBJ2-4, with 10 bases aligning to TRBD1. This CDR3 spans 15 amino acids. CDR1 and CDR2 (germline): SGHVS, FNYEAQ. V was pared by 1 base and J by 8 bases, with 5 bases of the junction left unmatched.

This clonotype was observed a few times. J is TRBJ2-7 and V is TRBV4-2; D remains ambiguous. The germline CDR1 and CDR2 sequences are LGHNA and YNFKEQ. V shed 1 base and J shed 3 bases, with 7 bases lying between them. The CDR3 runs to 13 residues. CDR3 coding DNA: TGTGCCAGCAGCCAAGCCCTAGACTACGAGCAGTACTTC. Its translation: CASSQALDYEQYF.

The chain combines TRBV7-6 with TRBJ1-1; D might be TRBD1 (6 bases). CDR3 length: 15 amino acids. CDR1 is SGHVS and CDR2 is FNYEAQ in the germline V gene. Trimming pared 1 base from V and 11 bases from J, leaving 20 bases between. The CDR3 DNA follows: TGTGCCAGCAGCTTAGATCACAGGGTCGGGGACCGTGCTTTCTTT. It encodes CASSLDHRVGDRAFF.

This clonotype has a handful of counts. V gene TRBV20-1 combines with J gene TRBJ2-4; D is uncertain. The CDR3 sequence is 14 residues long. Germline CDR1 DFQATT, CDR2 SNEGSKA (reference sequence). Trimming stripped 0 bases from V and 7 bases from J, with 13 bases between. CDR3 in DNA: TGCAGTGCTAGAGATGGAACAGAAGGGAACATTCAGTACTTC. This gives the protein CSARDGTEGNIQYF.

This chain uses TRBV27 with TRBJ1-4, with 7 bases fitting TRBD1. V lost 6 bases, J lost 4 bases, and 5 bases stayed unmatched. Germline V gene data show CDR1 as MNHEY and CDR2 as SMNVEV (reference sequence). The CDR3 length is 14 residues. The CDR3 loop is CASRTGQINEKLFF. CDR3 DNA: TGTGCCAGCAGGACGGGACAGATTAATGAAAAACTGTTTTTT.

The V call is TRBV6-1, the J call TRBJ2-7; tentative D call: TRBD2 (6 bases). Per the germline V gene, CDR1 is MNHNS and CDR2 is SASEGT. The V end lost 6 bases, the J end lost 3 bases, and 15 bases lay between the germline ends. This CDR3 is built from 14 residues. DNA of the CDR3: TGTGCCAGCAGCCCCTATTCGGGGGTCTACGAGCAGTACTTC. This translates into CASSPYSGVYEQYF.

V is TRBV10-3 and J is TRBJ2-5; TRBD1 matches 12 bases. Per germline, CDR1 ENHRY and CDR2 SYGVKD. V shed 3 bases, J shed 0 bases, and the junction held 11 bases outside the gene matches. This CDR3 spans 19 amino acids. The CDR3 loop reads CAISDRGGQGARYQETQYF. The CDR3, as DNA: TGTGCCATCAGTGACAGGGGGGGACAGGGGGCTCGGTACCAAGAGACCCAGTACTTC.

The V gene is TRBV7-8, the J gene TRBJ2-1; 9 bases are a match to TRBD2. Losses at the gene ends were 4 bases for V and 2 bases for J; bases not matched to a gene: 6. The CDR3 spans 16 residues. The germline V gene has CDR1 SGHVS and CDR2 FQNEAQ. CDR3 amino acids: CASSSRSGSTYNEQFF. The CDR3 nucleotides are TGTGCCAGCAGCTCGCGTAGCGGGAGTACCTACAATGAGCAGTTCTTC.

The table lists this clonotype with a few counts. The chain couples TRBV4-3 to TRBJ2-1; 10 positions agree with TRBD2. The CDR3 consists of 17 residues. CDR1 LGHNA and CDR2 YSLEER come from the germline V gene. V lost 4 bases to trimming and J lost 2 bases; unmatched junction nucleotides: 8. The CDR3: CASSPRSGRDTYNEQFF. The DNA of the CDR3 is TGCGCCAGCAGCCCCCGAAGCGGGAGGGACACCTACAATGAGCAGTTCTTC.

This clonotype was recorded a few times. The chain uses TRBV6-2 or TRBV6-3 and TRBJ2-2, with 14 bases aligning to TRBD2. The junction had 4 bases not matched to a gene; V was cut back by 2 bases and J by 2 bases. CDR3 size: 18 residues. CDR1 is MNHEY and CDR2 is SVGEGT in the germline V gene. CDR3 region: CASSYGGLAGANTGELFF. In DNA form, the CDR3 reads TGTGCCAGCAGTTACGGGGGACTAGCGGGAGCCAACACCGGGGAGCTGTTTTTT.

The table lists this clonotype with a few counts. The chain carries TRBV10-3 and TRBJ2-7; maybe TRBD1 (5 bases). V was trimmed by 0 bases and J by 3 bases, leaving 18 bases between them. CDR1 ENHRY and CDR2 SYGVKD come from the germline V gene. The CDR3 loop spans 17 amino acids. The CDR3 region has the DNA TGTGCCATCAGTGAGTCGTACAGGTCATGGGAAGTCTACGAGCAGTACTTC. Translating gives CAISESYRSWEVYEQYF.

This chain joins TRBV11-2 and TRBJ2-7; D call uncertain. In germline, CDR1 is SGHAT, CDR2 FQNNGV. Trimming pared 5 bases from V and 5 bases from J, leaving 10 bases between. The CDR3 runs to 12 residues. Here the CDR3 reads CASSRGRNEQYF. DNA for the CDR3: TGTGCCAGCAGCCGAGGACGGAACGAGCAGTACTTC.

This clonotype was seen more than once but under ten times. This chain connects TRBV29-1 to TRBJ2-2; D is undetermined. This CDR3 is built from 13 residues. Trimming pared 4 bases from V and 0 bases from J, leaving 6 bases between. Germline assignment: CDR1 SQVTM and CDR2 ANQGSEA. This chain's CDR3 is CSVAHANTGELFF. The CDR3 DNA reads TGCAGCGTTGCTCATGCGAACACCGGGGAGCTGTTTTTT.

This clonotype came up many times. The J gene is TRBJ2-1, the V gene TRBV7-3, with TRBD2 matching 7 bases. V shed 3 bases, J shed 5 bases, and the junction held 4 bases outside the gene matches. CDR3 length: 14 amino acids. Germline V CDR1 and CDR2: SGHTA, FQGTGA. This CDR3 reads CASSFGAGDNEQFF. Written as DNA, the CDR3 is TGTGCCAGCAGCTTTGGCGCGGGAGACAATGAGCAGTTCTTC.

This clonotype appeared many times. The chain uses TRBV3-1 and TRBJ1-6, with D possibly matching TRBD1 (5 bases). The germline V and J ends were trimmed by 4 bases and 7 bases, with 5 bases remaining between them. From germline, CDR1 is LGHDT and CDR2 YNNKEL (reference sequence). CDR3 length: 12 residues. CDR3 nucleotides: TGTGCCAGCAGCCCAGGGAATTCACCCCTCCACTTT. Translating gives CASSPGNSPLHF.

This clonotype was seen at least ten times. The V call is TRBV7-9, the J call TRBJ2-2; D is ambiguous. Deletions cut 4 bases from V and 6 bases from J, with 6 bases between. The CDR3 extends over 12 amino acids. CDR1 and CDR2 from the germline V gene are SEHNR and FQNEAQ (reference sequence). The CDR3: CASSSFPGELFF. Written as DNA, the CDR3 is TGTGCCAGCAGCTCATTCCCCGGGGAGCTGTTTTTT. Full variable domain (rest looked up from reference TRBV7-9 and TRBJ2-2): DTGVSQNPRHKITKRGQNVTFRCDPISEHNRLYWYRQTLGQGPEFLTYFQNEAQLEKSRLLSDRFSAERPKGSFSTLEIQRTEQGDSAMYLCASSSFPGELFFGEGSRLTVL.

This clonotype appeared many times. This chain links TRBV25-1 with TRBJ2-1, with 7 bases aligning to TRBD2. V shed 0 bases, J shed 0 bases, and the junction held 8 bases outside the gene matches. The CDR3 loop spans 18 amino acids. CDR1 is MGHDK and CDR2 is SYGVNS in the germline V gene. CDR3: CASSEYFPLANSYNEQFF. The CDR3 DNA is TGTGCCAGCAGTGAATATTTCCCACTAGCGAACTCCTACAATGAGCAGTTCTTC.

This clonotype was detected ten times or more. As DNA, the CDR3 is TGCGCCAGCAGCCCGCCTGGGGGCTATGGCTACACCTTC. Translating gives CASSPPGGYGYTF. The V and J genes are TRBV5-1 and TRBJ1-2; tentative D call: TRBD1 (5 bases). V shed 4 bases and J shed 4 bases, with 11 bases lying between them. This CDR3 spans 13 amino acids. CDR1 and CDR2 from the germline V gene are SGHRS and YFSETQ.